This entry lists 24 T cell receptor beta chains sequenced from one sample in a study of siplizumab effects on memory and regulatory T cells. TCRdb's copy holds only in-frame clones and misses some; the assay was immunoSEQ multiplex PCR. The profile shows around 100,000 clones, more than 85% of them singletons. The material sequenced was CD4+ T cells sorted from blood. These receptors all stem from a human donor in good health.

V gene TRBV5-1 combines with J gene TRBJ2-5, with TRBD2 as a possible D gene (5 bases). The CDR3 sequence is 13 residues long. Trimming pared 0 bases from V and 4 bases from J, leaving 7 bases between. CDR1 SGHRS and CDR2 YFSETQ come from the germline V gene. This CDR3 is CASSLVEGETQYF. DNA of the CDR3: TGCGCCAGCAGCTTGGTTGAGGGAGAGACCCAGTACTTC.

The gene calls are TRBV4-1 and TRBJ2-5; TRBD2 matches at 9 bases. This CDR3 region has 15 residues. Germline-derived CDR1 and CDR2 are MGHRA and YSYEKL. The trim removed 4 bases at V and 2 bases at J, leaving 5 bases unmatched. The CDR3 is CASSLGSGGQETQYF. In nucleotides, the CDR3 is TGCGCCAGCAGCCTAGGGAGCGGGGGGCAAGAGACCCAGTACTTC.

The rearrangement links TRBV2 to TRBJ2-1; D unresolved. V lost 10 bases, J lost 1 base, and 17 bases lay in between. From germline, CDR1 is SNHLY and CDR2 FYNNEI. The CDR3 has 15 residues. The CDR3 nucleotides read TGTGCCACCACACCGACGGGCTCATCCTACAATGAGCAGTTCTTC. It encodes CATTPTGSSYNEQFF.

The chain links TRBV5-4 to TRBJ2-5; TRBD2 aligns across 12 bases. V lost 4 bases and J lost 5; bases outside the gene matches: 3. CDR1 and CDR2 (germline): SGHNT, YYREEE (reference sequence). This CDR3 has 14 amino acids. The CDR3 here is CASSPGLAGETQYF. The CDR3 DNA reads TGTGCCAGCAGCCCTGGACTAGCGGGGGAGACCCAGTACTTC.

The chain recombines TRBV6-6 with TRBJ1-5; D call uncertain. There are 13 residues in the CDR3. Trimming removed 6 bases at V and 4 bases at J, with 10 bases between. From germline, CDR1 is MNHNY and CDR2 SVGAGI (reference sequence). CDR3 in amino acids: CASSPGSNQPQHF. The CDR3 DNA reads TGTGCCAGCAGCCCTGGCAGTAATCAGCCCCAGCATTTT.

This chain links TRBV7-2 with TRBJ2-5; D gene uncertain. Looked up from germline, CDR1 is SGHTA and CDR2 is FQGNSA. Deletions cut 1 base from V and 4 bases from J, with 7 bases between. This CDR3 region has 13 residues. The CDR3 protein is CASSLVYGETQYF. CDR3 coding DNA: TGTGCCAGCAGCTTAGTATATGGAGAGACCCAGTACTTC. Using reference TRBV7-2 and TRBJ2-5 for the parts outside the CDR3, the full variable domain is GAGVSQSPSNKVTEKGKDVELRCDPISGHTALYWYRQSLGQGLEFLIYFQGNSAPDKSGLPSDRFSAERTGGSVSTLTIQRTQQEDSAVYLCASSLVYGETQYFGPGTRLLVL.

The genes are TRBV21-1 and TRBJ1-1. TRBV21-1 is reported as a pseudogene. This CDR3 spans 14 amino acids. CDR3 residues: CASSKGGCWTEAFF. As DNA, the CDR3 is TGTGCCAGCAGCAAGGGAGGGTGCTGGACTGAAGCTTTCTTT.

This rearrangement joins TRBV7-2 to TRBJ1-1, with D maybe TRBD1 (5 bases). Trimming left V 6 bases short and J 4 bases short, with 12 bases between. The CDR3 consists of 13 residues. Germline V CDR1 and CDR2: SGHTA, FQGNSA. The CDR3 bases are TGTGCCAGCAGTCCGGGGGTTTCCACTGAAGCTTTCTTT. This codes for CASSPGVSTEAFF.

This chain joins TRBV7-8 and TRBJ2-3; D gene unclear. Trimming stripped 6 bases from V and 2 bases from J, with 6 bases between. Germline V gene sequence: CDR1 SGHVS, CDR2 FQNEAQ. The length of the CDR3 is 12 residues. The CDR3 coding sequence is TGTGCCAGCAGGCGCAACACAGATACGCAGTATTTT. Amino acid sequence: CASRRNTDTQYF.

The V call is TRBV6-6, the J call TRBJ1-1; 9 positions match TRBD1. The CDR3 extends over 14 amino acids. The trim removed 4 bases at V and 4 bases at J, leaving 4 bases unmatched. Germline V gene sequence: CDR1 MNHNY, CDR2 SVGAGI (reference sequence). CDR3 residues: CASSSGQGTTEAFF. The CDR3 nucleotides are TGTGCCAGCAGTTCCGGACAGGGGACCACTGAAGCTTTCTTT.

This chain links TRBV11-1 with TRBJ2-2; D not resolved. Trimming stripped 2 bases from V and 3 bases from J, with 10 bases between. The germline CDR1 and CDR2 sequences are SGHAT and FQDESV (reference sequence). The CDR3 runs to 15 residues. The CDR3 DNA reads TGTGCCAGCAGCTTAACCAAAAAGGACACCGGGGAGCTGTTTTTT. This translates into CASSLTKKDTGELFF.

The CDR3 here is CASSKAEDEQFF. DNA of the CDR3: TGTGCCAGCAGCAAAGCAGAGGATGAGCAGTTCTTC. The rearrangement links TRBV21-1 to TRBJ2-1; the table's D gene call, TRBD2, was not cross checked with the DNA. TRBV21-1 corresponds to a pseudogene. The CDR3 runs to 12 residues.

The chain employs TRBV12-5 and TRBJ1-5, with D maybe TRBD1 (5 bases). In germline, CDR1 is LGHNT, CDR2 FRNRAP. This CDR3 contains 14 residues. V was cut by 7 bases and J by 5 bases, with 15 bases left in between. The CDR3 region has the DNA TGTGCTAGTGCCGCAGACAGTCAGCATCAGCCCCAGCATTTT. Protein: CASAADSQHQPQHF.

This rearrangement joins TRBV4-3 to TRBJ2-7, with no clear D. The CDR3 consists of 16 residues. Deletions cut 0 bases from V and 4 bases from J, with 16 bases between. CDR1 is LGHNA, CDR2 YSLEER, per germline. The DNA of the CDR3 is TGCGCCAGCAGCCAAGACCCAGGCCGAGGCCCTTACGAGCAGTACTTC. Translation gives CASSQDPGRGPYEQYF.

V is TRBV21-1 and J is TRBJ2-5; the D call TRBD1 from the table was never checked on the DNA. TRBV21-1 represents a pseudogene. The CDR3 loop spans 15 amino acids. The chain's CDR3 is CASSKLRGLRETQYF. The CDR3 nucleotides read TGTGCCAGCAGCAAATTAAGGGGGCTACGGGAGACCCAGTACTTC.

The CDR3: CASSAPGRPSTDTQYF. CDR3 sequence (DNA): TGTGCCAGTAGCGCGCCCGGGAGACCTAGCACAGATACGCAGTATTTT. This rearrangement joins TRBV19 to TRBJ2-3; the D gene is possibly TRBD2 (6 bases). CDR1 LNHDA and CDR2 SQIVND come from the germline V gene (reference sequence). The germline V and J ends were trimmed by 6 bases and 0 bases, with 16 bases remaining between them. There are 16 residues in the CDR3.

The chain employs TRBV5-6 and TRBJ1-6; D is ambiguous. V gave up 4 bases and J gave up 7 bases, with 18 bases separating them. CDR1 and CDR2 (germline): SGHDT, YYEEEE. The CDR3 sequence is 16 residues long. The DNA of the CDR3 is TGTGCCAGCAGCCCTACCTATGACCCTGGAAATTCACCCCTCCACTTT. Its translation: CASSPTYDPGNSPLHF.

This chain connects TRBV27 to TRBJ1-2; D possibly corresponds to TRBD1 (5 bases). This CDR3 is built from 17 residues. Trimming removed 4 bases at V and 6 bases at J, with 24 bases between. The germline V gene encodes CDR1 MNHEY and CDR2 SMNVEV (reference sequence). The CDR3: CASSSTRWGGLGDGYTF. CDR3 DNA sequence: TGTGCCAGCAGTTCCACACGGTGGGGGGGATTAGGGGATGGCTACACCTTC.

The chain has TRBV6-4 and TRBJ1-1; no clear D gene. CDR1 MRHNA and CDR2 SNTAGT come from the germline V gene. V was trimmed by 5 bases and J by 1 base, leaving 8 bases between them. The CDR3 is 13 amino acids. The CDR3 sequence is CASSLFGNTEAFF. In DNA form, the CDR3 reads TGTGCCAGCAGTTTATTCGGGAACACTGAAGCTTTCTTT.

The rearrangement links TRBV14 to TRBJ2-3; D perhaps matches TRBD1 (6 bases). V dropped 0 bases and J dropped 14 bases, with 12 bases sitting between them. CDR3 length: 12 residues. Per germline, CDR1 SGHDN and CDR2 FVKESK. The CDR3 spells CASSQEPGHLYF. The CDR3, as DNA: TGTGCCAGCAGCCAAGAACCGGGACATCTGTATTTT. The entire variable domain, with the rest obtained from reference TRBV14 and TRBJ2-3, is as follows: EAGVTQFPSHSVIEKGQTVTLRCDPISGHDNLYWYRRVMGKEIKFLLHFVKESKQDESGMPNNRFLAERTGGTYSTLKVQPAELEDSGVYFCASSQEPGHLYFGPGTRLTVL.

V is TRBV5-1 and J is TRBJ2-7; D perhaps matches TRBD1 (6 bases). Germline V gives CDR1 SGHRS, CDR2 YFSETQ. This CDR3 has 16 residues. The ends were cut back, 5 bases at V and 2 bases at J, with 20 bases in the middle. The CDR3 DNA reads as TGCGCCAGCAGAGCCGGGACAAAGATTCTAGCCTACGAGCAGTACTTC. Translating it yields CASRAGTKILAYEQYF.

This chain connects TRBV20-1 to TRBJ2-3, with a possible D match to TRBD2 (7 bases). There are 11 residues in the CDR3. Looked up from germline, CDR1 is DFQATT and CDR2 is SNEGSKA (reference sequence). Trimming cost V 6 bases and J 9 bases, with 13 bases left between them. CDR3 amino acids: CSASGGGTQYF. For the CDR3, the DNA is TGCAGTGCCTCGGGGGGCGGGACGCAGTATTTT.

This chain connects TRBV7-2 to TRBJ2-1, with D possibly TRBD1 on 6 matching bases. This CDR3 contains 11 residues. Looked up from germline, CDR1 is SGHTA and CDR2 is FQGNSA. V was pared by 5 bases and J by 15 bases, with 14 bases between. CDR3 sequence: CASSPDRIPFF. CDR3 DNA: TGTGCCAGCAGCCCGGACAGAATCCCGTTCTTC.

This chain connects TRBV5-6 to TRBJ1-6; D remains ambiguous. V dropped 0 bases and J dropped 5 bases, with 9 bases sitting between them. Germline loops: CDR1 SGHDT, CDR2 YYEEEE. This CDR3 comprises 15 residues. For the CDR3, the DNA is TGTGCCAGCAGCTTGGGGACCGCTAATAATTCACCCCTCCACTTT. Encoded protein: CASSLGTANNSPLHF.